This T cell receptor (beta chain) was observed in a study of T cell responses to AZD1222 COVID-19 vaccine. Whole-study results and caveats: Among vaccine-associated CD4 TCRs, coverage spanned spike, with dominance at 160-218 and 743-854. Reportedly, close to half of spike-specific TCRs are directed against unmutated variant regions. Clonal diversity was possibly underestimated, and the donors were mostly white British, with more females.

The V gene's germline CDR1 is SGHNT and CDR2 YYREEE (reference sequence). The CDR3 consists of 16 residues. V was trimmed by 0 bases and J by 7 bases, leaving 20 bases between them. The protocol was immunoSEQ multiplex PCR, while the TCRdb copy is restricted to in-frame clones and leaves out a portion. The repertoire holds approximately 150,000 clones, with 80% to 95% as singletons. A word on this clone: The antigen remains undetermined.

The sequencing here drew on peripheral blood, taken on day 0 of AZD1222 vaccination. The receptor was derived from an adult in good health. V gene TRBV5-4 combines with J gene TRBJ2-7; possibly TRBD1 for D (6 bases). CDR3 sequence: CASSLGGRGERGEQYF. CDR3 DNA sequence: TGTGCCAGCAGCTTGGGAGGACGGGGAGAGAGGGGGGAGCAGTACTTC.